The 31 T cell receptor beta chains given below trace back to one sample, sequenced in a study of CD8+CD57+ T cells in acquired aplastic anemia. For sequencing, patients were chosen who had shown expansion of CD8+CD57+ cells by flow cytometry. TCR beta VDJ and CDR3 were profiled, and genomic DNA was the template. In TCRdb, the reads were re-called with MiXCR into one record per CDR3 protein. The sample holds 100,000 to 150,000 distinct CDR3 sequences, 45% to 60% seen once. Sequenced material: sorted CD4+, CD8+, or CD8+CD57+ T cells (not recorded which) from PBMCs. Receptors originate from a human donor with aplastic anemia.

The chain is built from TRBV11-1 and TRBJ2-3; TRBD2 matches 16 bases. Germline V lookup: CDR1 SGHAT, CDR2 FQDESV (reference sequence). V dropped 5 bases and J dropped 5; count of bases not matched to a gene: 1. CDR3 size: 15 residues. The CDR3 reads CASSGTSGGGDTQYF. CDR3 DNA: TGTGCCAGCAGCGGGACTAGCGGGGGGGGAGATACGCAGTATTTT.

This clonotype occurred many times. CDR3 in DNA: TGTGCCAGCAGCTTAGAAGGACTAGGCTACGAGCAGTACTTC. This translates into CASSLEGLGYEQYF. This rearrangement joins TRBV7-9 to TRBJ2-7, with 7 positions matching TRBD2. CDR3 length equals 14 residues. The V segment lost 1 base and the J segment 3 bases; nucleotides outside the gene matches: 3. The germline V gene has CDR1 SEHNR and CDR2 FQNEAQ (reference sequence).

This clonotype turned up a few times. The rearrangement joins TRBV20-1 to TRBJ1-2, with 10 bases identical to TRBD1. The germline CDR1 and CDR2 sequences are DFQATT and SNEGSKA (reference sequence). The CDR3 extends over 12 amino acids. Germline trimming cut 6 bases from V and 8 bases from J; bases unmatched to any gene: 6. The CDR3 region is CSAQDRGQGYTF. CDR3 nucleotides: TGCAGTGCACAAGACAGGGGGCAAGGCTACACCTTC.

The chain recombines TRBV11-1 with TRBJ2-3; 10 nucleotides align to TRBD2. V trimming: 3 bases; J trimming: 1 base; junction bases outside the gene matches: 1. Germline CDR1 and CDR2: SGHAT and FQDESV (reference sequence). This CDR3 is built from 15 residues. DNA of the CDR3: TGTGCCAGCAGCTTTGGGACTAGCGGCACAGATACGCAGTATTTT. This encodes CASSFGTSGTDTQYF. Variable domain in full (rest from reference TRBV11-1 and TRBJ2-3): EAEVAQSPRYKITEKSQAVAFWCDPISGHATLYWYRQILGQGPELLVQFQDESVVDDSQLPKDRFSAERLKGVDSTLKIQPAELGDSAMYLCASSFGTSGTDTQYFGPGTRLTVL.

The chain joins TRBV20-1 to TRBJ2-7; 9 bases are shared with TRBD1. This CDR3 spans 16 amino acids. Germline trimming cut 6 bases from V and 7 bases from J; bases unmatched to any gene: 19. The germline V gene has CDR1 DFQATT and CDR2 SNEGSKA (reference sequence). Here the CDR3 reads CSAMARTGQGSQEQYF. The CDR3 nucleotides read TGCAGTGCCATGGCGAGGACGGGACAGGGCTCGCAGGAGCAGTACTTC.

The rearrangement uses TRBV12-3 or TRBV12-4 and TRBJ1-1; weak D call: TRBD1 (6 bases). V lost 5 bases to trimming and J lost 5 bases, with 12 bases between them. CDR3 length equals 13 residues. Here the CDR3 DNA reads TGTGCCAGCAGTCAACTACAGGGAACTGAAGCTTTCTTT. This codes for CASSQLQGTEAFF.

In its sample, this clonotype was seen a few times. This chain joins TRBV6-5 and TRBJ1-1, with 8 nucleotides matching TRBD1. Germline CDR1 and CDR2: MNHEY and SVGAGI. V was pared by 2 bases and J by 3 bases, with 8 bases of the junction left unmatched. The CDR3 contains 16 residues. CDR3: CASSYGRGLLDTEAFF. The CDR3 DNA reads TGTGCCAGCAGTTACGGCAGGGGGCTTCTGGACACTGAAGCTTTCTTT.

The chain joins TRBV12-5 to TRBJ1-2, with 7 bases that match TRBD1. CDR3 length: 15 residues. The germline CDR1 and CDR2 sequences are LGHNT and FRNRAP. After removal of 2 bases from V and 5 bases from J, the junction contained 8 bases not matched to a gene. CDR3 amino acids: CASGLFTPTGYGYTF. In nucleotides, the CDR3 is TGTGCTAGTGGTTTGTTTACTCCGACAGGGTATGGCTACACCTTC.

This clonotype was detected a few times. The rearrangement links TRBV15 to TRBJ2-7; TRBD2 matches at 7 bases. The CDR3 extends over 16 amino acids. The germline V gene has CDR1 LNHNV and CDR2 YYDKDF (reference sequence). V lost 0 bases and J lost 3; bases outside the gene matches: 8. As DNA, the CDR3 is TGTGCCACCAGCAGAGATGTCGCTAGCGGAAACTACGAGCAGTACTTC. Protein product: CATSRDVASGNYEQYF.

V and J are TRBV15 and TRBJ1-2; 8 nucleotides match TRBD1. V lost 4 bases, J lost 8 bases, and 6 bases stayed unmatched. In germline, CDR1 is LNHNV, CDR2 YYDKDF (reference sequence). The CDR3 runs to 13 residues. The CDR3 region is CATSTLTGEGYTF. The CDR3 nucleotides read TGTGCCACCAGCACTTTGACAGGGGAAGGCTACACCTTC.

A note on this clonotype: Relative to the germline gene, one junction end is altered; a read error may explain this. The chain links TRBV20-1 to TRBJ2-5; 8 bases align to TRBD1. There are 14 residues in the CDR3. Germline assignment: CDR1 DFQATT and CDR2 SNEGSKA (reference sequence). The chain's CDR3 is CSARKTGEWETQHF. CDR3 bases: TGCAGTGCTAGAAAGACAGGGGAATGGGAGACCCAGCACTTC.

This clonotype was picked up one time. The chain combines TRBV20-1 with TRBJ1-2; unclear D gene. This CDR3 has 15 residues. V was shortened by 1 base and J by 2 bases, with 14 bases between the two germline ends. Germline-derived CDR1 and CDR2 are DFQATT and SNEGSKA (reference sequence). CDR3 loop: CSARGLAALNYGYTF. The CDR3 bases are TGCAGTGCTAGAGGCCTAGCGGCTCTAAACTATGGCTACACCTTC.

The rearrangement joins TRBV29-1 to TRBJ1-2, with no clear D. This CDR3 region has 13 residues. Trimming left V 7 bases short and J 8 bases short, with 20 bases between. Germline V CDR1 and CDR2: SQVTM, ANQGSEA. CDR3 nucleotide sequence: TGCAGCGGTGGGATCAGCCGGAGCGGAGGCTACACCTTC. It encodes CSGGISRSGGYTF.

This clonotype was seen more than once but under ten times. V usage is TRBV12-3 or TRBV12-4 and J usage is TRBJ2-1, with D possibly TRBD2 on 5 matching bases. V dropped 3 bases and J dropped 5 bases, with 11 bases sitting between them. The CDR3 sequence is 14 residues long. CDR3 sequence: CASSLAEDDNEQFF. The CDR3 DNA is TGTGCCAGCAGTTTGGCGGAGGACGACAATGAGCAGTTCTTC.

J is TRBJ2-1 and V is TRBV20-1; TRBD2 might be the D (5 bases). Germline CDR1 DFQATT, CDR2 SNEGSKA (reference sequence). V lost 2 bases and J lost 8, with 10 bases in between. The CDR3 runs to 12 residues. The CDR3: CSARRARDEQFF. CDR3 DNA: TGCAGTGCTAGAAGGGCGCGGGATGAGCAGTTCTTC.

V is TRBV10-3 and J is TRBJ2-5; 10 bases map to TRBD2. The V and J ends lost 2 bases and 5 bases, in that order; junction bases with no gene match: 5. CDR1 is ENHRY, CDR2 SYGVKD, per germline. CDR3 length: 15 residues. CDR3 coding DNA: TGTGCCATCAGTGAGGCTAGCGGGAGAGGGGAGACCCAGTACTTC. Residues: CAISEASGRGETQYF.

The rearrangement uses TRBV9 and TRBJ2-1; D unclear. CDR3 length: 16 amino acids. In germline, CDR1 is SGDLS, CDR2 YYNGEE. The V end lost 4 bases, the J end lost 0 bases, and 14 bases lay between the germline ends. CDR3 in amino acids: CASSTRSTSSYNEQFF. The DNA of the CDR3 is TGTGCCAGCAGCACCAGAAGCACGAGCTCCTACAATGAGCAGTTCTTC.

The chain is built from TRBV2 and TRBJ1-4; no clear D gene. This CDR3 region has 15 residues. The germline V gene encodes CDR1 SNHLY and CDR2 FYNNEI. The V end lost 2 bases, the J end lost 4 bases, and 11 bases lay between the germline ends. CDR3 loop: CASSELSGINEKLFF. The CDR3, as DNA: TGTGCCAGCAGTGAACTGTCGGGGATTAATGAAAAACTGTTTTTT.

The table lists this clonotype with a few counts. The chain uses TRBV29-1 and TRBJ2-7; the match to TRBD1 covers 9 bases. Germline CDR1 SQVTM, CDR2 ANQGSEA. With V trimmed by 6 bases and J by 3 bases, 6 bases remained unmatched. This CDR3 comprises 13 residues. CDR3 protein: CSVGPDRGYEQYF. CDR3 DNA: TGCAGCGTCGGCCCGGACAGGGGCTACGAGCAGTACTTC.

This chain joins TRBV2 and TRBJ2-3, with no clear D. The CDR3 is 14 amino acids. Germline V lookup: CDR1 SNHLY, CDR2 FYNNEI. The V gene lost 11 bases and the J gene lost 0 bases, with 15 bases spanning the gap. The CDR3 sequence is CASSPLLSTDTQYF. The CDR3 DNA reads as TGTGCCTCCTCTCCCCTACTTAGCACAGATACGCAGTATTTT.

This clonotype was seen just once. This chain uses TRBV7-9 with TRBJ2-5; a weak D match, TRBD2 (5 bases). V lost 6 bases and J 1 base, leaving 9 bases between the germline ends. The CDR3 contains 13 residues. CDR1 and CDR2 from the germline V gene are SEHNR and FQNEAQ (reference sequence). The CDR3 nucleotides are TGTGCCAGCAGGCAGAGCGGCCAAGAGACCCAGTACTTC. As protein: CASRQSGQETQYF.

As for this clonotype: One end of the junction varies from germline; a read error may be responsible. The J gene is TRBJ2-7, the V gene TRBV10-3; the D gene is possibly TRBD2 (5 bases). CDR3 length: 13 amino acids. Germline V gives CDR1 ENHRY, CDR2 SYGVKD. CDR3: CAMAGLISNEQYF. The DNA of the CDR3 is TGTGCCATGGCGGGCCTCATCTCCAACGAGCAGTACTTC.

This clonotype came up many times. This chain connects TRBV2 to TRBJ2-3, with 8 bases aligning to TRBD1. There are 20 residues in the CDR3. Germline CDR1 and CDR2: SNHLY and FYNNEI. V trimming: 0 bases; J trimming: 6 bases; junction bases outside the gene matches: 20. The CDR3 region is CASSEARETGDTPTVDTQYF. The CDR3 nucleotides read TGTGCCAGCAGTGAAGCGCGCGAGACAGGGGACACCCCGACAGTGGATACGCAGTATTTT.

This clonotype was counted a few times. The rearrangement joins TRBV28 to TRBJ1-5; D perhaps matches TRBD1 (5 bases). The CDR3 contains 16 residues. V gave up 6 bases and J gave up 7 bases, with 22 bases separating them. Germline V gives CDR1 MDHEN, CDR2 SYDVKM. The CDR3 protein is CASSPIRGGSRQPQHF. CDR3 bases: TGTGCCAGCAGCCCAATACGCGGGGGGTCAAGGCAGCCCCAGCATTTT.

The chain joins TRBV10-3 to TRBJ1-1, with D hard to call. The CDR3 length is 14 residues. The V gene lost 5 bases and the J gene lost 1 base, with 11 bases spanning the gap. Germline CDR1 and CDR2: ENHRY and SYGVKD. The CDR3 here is CAISPGLPNTEAFF. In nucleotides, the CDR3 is TGTGCCATCAGTCCCGGACTGCCGAACACTGAAGCTTTCTTT.

This CDR3 reads CASSDRLGETQYF. The CDR3 region has the DNA TGTGCCAGCAGTGACAGGCTCGGAGAGACCCAGTACTTC. The V gene is TRBV6-4, the J gene TRBJ2-5; D is unclear. The germline gives CDR1 MRHNA, CDR2 SNTAGT. Trimming pared 2 bases from V and 4 bases from J, leaving 8 bases between. This CDR3 has 13 residues.

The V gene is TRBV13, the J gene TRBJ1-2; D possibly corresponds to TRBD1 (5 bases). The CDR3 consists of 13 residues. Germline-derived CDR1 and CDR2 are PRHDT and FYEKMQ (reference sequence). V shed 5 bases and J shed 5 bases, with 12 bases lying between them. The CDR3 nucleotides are TGTGCCAGCAGCCTGGGACCGGCATATGGCTACACCTTC. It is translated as CASSLGPAYGYTF.

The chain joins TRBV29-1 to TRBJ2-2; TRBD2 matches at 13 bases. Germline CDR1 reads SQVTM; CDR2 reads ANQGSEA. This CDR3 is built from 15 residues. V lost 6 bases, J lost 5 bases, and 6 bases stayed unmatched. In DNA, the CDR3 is TGCAGCGTACGACTAGCGGGAGGCGGTACCGGGGAGCTGTTTTTT. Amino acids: CSVRLAGGGTGELFF.

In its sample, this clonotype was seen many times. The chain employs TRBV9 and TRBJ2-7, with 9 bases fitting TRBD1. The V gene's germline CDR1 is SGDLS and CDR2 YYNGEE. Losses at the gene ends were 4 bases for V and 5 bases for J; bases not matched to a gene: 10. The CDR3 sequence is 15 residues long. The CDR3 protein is CASSRLQGAYDEQYF. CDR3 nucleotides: TGTGCCAGCAGCAGATTACAGGGGGCATACGACGAGCAGTACTTC.

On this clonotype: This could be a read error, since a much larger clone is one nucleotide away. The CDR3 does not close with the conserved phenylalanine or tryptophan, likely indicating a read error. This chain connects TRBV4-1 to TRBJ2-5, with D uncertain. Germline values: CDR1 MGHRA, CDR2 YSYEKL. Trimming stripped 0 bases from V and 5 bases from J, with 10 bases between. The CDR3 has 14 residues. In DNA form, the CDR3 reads TGCGCCAGCAGCCAAGAAAGGGTCCGGGAGACCCAGTACCTC. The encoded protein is CASSQERVRETQYL.

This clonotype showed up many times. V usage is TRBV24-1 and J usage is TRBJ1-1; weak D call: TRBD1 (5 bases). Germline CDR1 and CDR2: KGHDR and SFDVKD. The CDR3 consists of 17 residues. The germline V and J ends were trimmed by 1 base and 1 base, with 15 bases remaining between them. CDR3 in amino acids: CATSDLERAGTNTEAFF. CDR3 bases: TGTGCCACCAGTGATTTAGAACGGGCAGGGACGAACACTGAAGCTTTCTTT.